This T cell receptor beta chain was identified during a study of T cells in Graves' hyperthyroidism and ophthalmopathy. Notes on this clonotype: Antigen unknown.

V was cut by 6 bases and J by 5 bases, with 16 bases left in between. This CDR3 contains 14 residues. Germline assignment: CDR1 MNHEY and CDR2 SVGEGT. Study conclusions and caveats: By a 13 V-J model, ophthalmopathy was set apart from stable hyperthyroidism. Blood also held most thyroid clonotypes expanded beyond 0.001.

Authors of the study amplified TCR beta CDR3 regions from RNA transcripts. During a first-round RT-PCR of the TCR CDR3, the HTBI primer set was used. Each CDR3 protein is one row after TCRdb ran MiXCR on the multiplex PCR reads. Among some 550,000 distinct CDR3 sequences, about a fifth were seen once, and the ten largest hold roughly 29%. If no ophthalmopathy progression occurred within 18 months, Graves' hyperthyroidism was stable. Aged 18 to 65, the patients had hyperthyroidism that was newly diagnosed and had lasted under 2 months. The sequenced sample was blood. The chain employs TRBV6-2 or TRBV6-3 and TRBJ2-5; D gene uncertain. The clonotype comes from a man between 18 and 35 years old with Graves' hyperthyroidism. The CDR3 reads CASSHPHRPETQYF. The CDR3 DNA follows: TGTGCCAGCAGCCACCCCCACCGGCCGGAGACCCAGTACTTC.